This TCR beta chain was observed in a study of CD8+CD57+ T cells in acquired aplastic anemia (dated by TCRdb to the late 2010s). Regarding the research as a whole: A mean of 3.2 ug of DNA, ranging from roughly 0.2 to 27.4 ug, was extracted from sorted CD4+ and CD8+ cells. For healthy donor samples, the average read count was about 10.8 million for CD4+ cells and roughly 11 million for CD8+ cells. Overall study results and their limits: No significant difference in CD8+ Simpson's diversity was found between patients and healthy controls (P=0.060). Roughly 29 CD8+ CDR3 sequences were found in both patients and controls but appeared to be highly expressed in patients and within the immunodominant clones of the patients.

This clonotype was seen at least ten times. There is no known antigen for this receptor. Base-call qualities are not available, and no considerably larger clone is one nucleotide away. The study deep-sequenced TCR repertoires of sorted CD4+ and CD8+ blood T cells from severe aplastic anemia patients and healthy subjects. Ficoll-Paque density gradient centrifugation was used to isolate peripheral blood mononuclear cells. Before DNA was extracted, CD4+ and CD8+ T cells were sorted using either FACS or magnetic beads. CDR1 and CDR2 are drawn from the germline V gene (reference sequence): MNHEY, SMNVEV. The CDR3 runs 11 amino acids, cysteine and phenylalanine included. The kept DNA is CDR3 alone, 33 bases in frame from the first base. The germline ends are 15 bases apart after V is trimmed by 8 bases and J by 11 bases. Genomic DNA served as template for TCR beta VDJ combination and CDR3 sequence profiling. TCR repertoire sequencing was run on an Illumina HiSeq 2000. Per the source publication's procedure: TRBV/TRBJ rearrangement plots, CDR3 size and DJ length profiles, and Simpson's diversity index were used to assess repertoires. The most abundant DNA sequence in the deep sequencing data was taken as the immunodominant clone. CDR3 amino acid sequences were screened for sharing across subjects and compared with published repertoires and the VDJdb database. Clones were called with MiXCR by TCRdb after fastp trimmed the public reads at Q25, and only in-frame beta chains were retained. When rows share a CDR3 protein, they turn into one entry using the most common DNA and genes. The V and J calls follow TCRdb's processing rather than the paper's. The sample table records 62,000 or so distinct CDR3 sequences; roughly 50% of these occur just once. 6.5% to 9.5% of the sample goes to the ten largest clones.

The sequenced material came from sorted CD4+, CD8+, or CD8+CD57+ T cells (not recorded which) from PBMCs. The source of this sequence is a human donor in good health, serving as a control. The sequence joins TRBV27 to TRBJ1-1; the D gene cannot be resolved reliably. The CDR3 protein is CASGRRGGAFF. At the DNA level, the sequence is TGTGCCAGCGGCCGGCGGGGAGGGGCTTTCTTT.